This TCR beta chain was found in a study of OX40 agonist ivuxolimab in advanced cancers. Study as a whole: Ivuxolimab is an agonistic anti-OX40 (CD134) antibody, and patients were treated with it.

Details on this clone: Its antigen is as yet unknown.

Assay: immunoSEQ multiplex PCR; the TCRdb copy retains only in-frame clones and omits some. The data show about 72,000 clones, 85% to 95% seen once. Autoimmune disease history or systemic immunosuppression meant exclusion. Study-level points and caveats: Among the nonresponders, some also had low normalized T-cell clonal expansion.

The source is an adult with an advanced solid tumor such as melanoma, head and neck, liver or kidney cancer. The sample was CD4+ or CD8+ T cells sorted from blood, taken in a trial of the OX40 agonist ivuxolimab.

Here the CDR3 reads CSAGPLRDYNEQFF. As DNA, the CDR3 is TGCAGCGCCGGACCTCTACGAGACTACAATGAGCAGTTCTTC. The chain recombines TRBV29-1 with TRBJ2-1; D unresolved. The CDR3 is made up of 14 amino acids. Germline V gene lookup returns CDR1 SQVTM and CDR2 ANQGSEA. V shed 7 bases and J shed 3 bases, with 16 bases lying between them.